This T cell receptor (beta chain) was sequenced for a study of CD8+ T cells in alopecia areata. Across the whole study: Tofacitinib administration to treated patients was oral, at 5 to 10 mg twice daily.

There are a few counts of this clone. Its specificity is not known. Cell sorting was applied to PBMCs, and CD4+ and CD8+ T cells were collected. RNA extraction was followed by reverse transcription into cDNA, which acted as the sequencing template. Using immunoSEQ multiplex PCR, the repertoire was profiled, and TCRdb retains in-frame clones only, with some absent. The profile shows about 98,000 clones, roughly 47% of them singletons. Germline CDR1 SGHTA, CDR2 FQGNSA. The CDR3 sequence is 13 residues long. V was trimmed by 5 bases and J by 7 bases, leaving 14 bases between them. Study conclusions and caveats: Sharing of TCR sequences between patients (possibly for HLA-related reasons) was less clear than in mice.

The receptor was isolated from a human donor with alopecia areata. Input material: CD4+ T cells sorted from blood. This sequence joins TRBV7-2 and TRBJ1-2; the D gene is possibly TRBD1 (6 bases). CDR3 in DNA: TGTGCCAGCAGCCACTCACAGGGCGGTGGCTACACCTTC. Its translation is CASSHSQGGGYTF.